The next 23 T cell receptor beta chains were all read from a single sample in a study of T cell responses to AZD1222 COVID-19 vaccine. TCRdb's table, derived via immunoSEQ multiplex PCR, lists solely in-frame clones and lacks some. The data hold approximately 200,000 clones, with around 94% observed a single time. Here the sequenced sample was peripheral blood, taken 28 days after the second dose of the MenACWY control vaccine. Receptors originate from an adult who received the MenACWY meningococcal vaccine as a control.

V and J are TRBV7-8 and TRBJ1-1; 7 bases match TRBD1. Germline assignment: CDR1 SGHVS and CDR2 FQNEAQ. The CDR3 has 15 residues. The J segment lost 7 bases and the V segment lost 2 bases, leaving 10 bases of the junction unmatched. The CDR3 DNA reads as TGTGCCAGCAGCTTATTTGCACGGGACAGAGGTGAAGCTTTCTTT. Residues: CASSLFARDRGEAFF.

V and J are TRBV3-1 (or the pseudogene TRBV3-2) and TRBJ2-1; 7 bases line up with TRBD2. Per the germline V gene, CDR1 is LGHDT and CDR2 is YNNKEL (reference sequence). V lost 3 bases to trimming and J lost 3 bases; unmatched junction nucleotides: 2. The CDR3 consists of 14 residues. CDR3 bases: TGTGCCAGCAGCCATCCGGGGGGCTACAATGAGCAGTTCTTC. It is translated as CASSHPGGYNEQFF.

The chain carries TRBV3-1 (or the pseudogene TRBV3-2) and TRBJ1-3, with D perhaps TRBD1 (6 bases). V was trimmed by 7 bases and J by 8 bases, leaving 15 bases between them. Germline loops: CDR1 LGHDT, CDR2 YNNKEL (reference sequence). The CDR3 is 13 residues long. CDR3 nucleotide sequence: TGTGCCAGCACCCCACAGGGATCGGACACCATATATTTT. As protein: CASTPQGSDTIYF.

This clone occurred once. The chain carries TRBV6-1 and TRBJ2-7, with D tentatively TRBD1 (6 bases). This CDR3 has 15 amino acids. Between the trimmed V and J ends, which lost 2 bases and 3 bases, there was a span of 14 bases. CDR1 and CDR2 (germline): MNHNS, SASEGT. The CDR3: CASSETPAGVYEQYF. In nucleotides, the CDR3 is TGTGCCAGCAGTGAAACCCCTGCAGGGGTCTACGAGCAGTACTTC.

The V gene is TRBV3-1 (or the pseudogene TRBV3-2), the J gene TRBJ1-2; D is perhaps TRBD1 (5 bases). The CDR3 covers 15 residues. Germline values: CDR1 LGHDT, CDR2 YNNKEL (reference sequence). V shed 5 bases and J shed 8 bases, with 21 bases lying between them. In DNA form, the CDR3 reads TGTGCCAGCAGCGCCGGGGGAAGGGTTGGAAACGGCTACACCTTC. It translates to CASSAGGRVGNGYTF.

About this clone itself: The sample has other DNA sequences that encode this CDR3 too. The CDR3 DNA is TGTGCCAGCAGTAGACAGGGGGGCACTTACGAGCAGTACTTC. As protein: CASSRQGGTYEQYF. This chain uses TRBV6-5 with TRBJ2-7; 9 bases map to TRBD1. The ends lost 5 bases at V and 4 bases at J; junction bases unmatched: 6. Per germline, CDR1 MNHEY and CDR2 SVGAGI. This CDR3 is built from 14 residues.

The J gene is TRBJ2-1, the V gene TRBV30, with D perhaps TRBD1 (6 bases). The CDR3 is made up of 13 amino acids. V dropped 0 bases and J dropped 9 bases, with 12 bases sitting between them. Germline V lookup: CDR1 GTSNPN, CDR2 SVGIG (reference sequence). DNA of the CDR3: TGTGCCTGGAGTGTACTGGGGGCGCGTGAGCAGTTCTTC. Protein sequence: CAWSVLGAREQFF.

In this sample, this clone turned up a few times. This chain connects TRBV9 to TRBJ1-5; perhaps TRBD1 as D (5 bases). With 0 bases removed from V and 3 bases from J, the gap between germline ends came to 10 bases. The CDR3 extends over 15 amino acids. The germline gives CDR1 SGDLS, CDR2 YYNGEE. The CDR3 DNA is TGTGCCAGCAGCGTAGCGGGGGACGTCAATCAGCCCCAGCATTTT. Its protein product is CASSVAGDVNQPQHF.

The V and J genes are TRBV18 and TRBJ1-1; 11 nucleotides agree with TRBD1. This CDR3 has 18 residues. Unmatched junction bases numbered 11, after V lost 4 bases and J lost 1 base. Germline CDR1 KGHSH, CDR2 LQKENI. The CDR3 loop is CASSRTGGAGGSNTEAFF. The CDR3 coding sequence is TGTGCCAGCTCACGGACAGGGGGCGCGGGGGGTTCGAACACTGAAGCTTTCTTT.

The gene calls are TRBV7-9 and TRBJ2-1; TRBD2 might be the D (5 bases). V lost 0 bases to trimming and J lost 0 bases, with 6 bases between them. The CDR3 sequence is 15 residues long. The V gene's germline CDR1 is SEHNR and CDR2 FQNEAQ (reference sequence). The CDR3 DNA reads as TGTGCCAGCAGCTTAGCGGGGAGCTCCTACAATGAGCAGTTCTTC. This codes for CASSLAGSSYNEQFF.

The genes are TRBV7-9 and TRBJ2-2, with TRBD2 identical over 8 bases. Trimming at V came to 7 bases and at J to 8 bases, leaving 12 bases not matched to a gene. CDR1 is SEHNR and CDR2 is FQNEAQ in the germline V gene (reference sequence). This CDR3 has 15 amino acids. CDR3: CASTSGSPAVGELFF. The CDR3 nucleotides read TGTGCCAGCACCAGCGGGAGCCCGGCCGTGGGGGAGCTGTTTTTT.

This sequence joins TRBV4-1 and TRBJ2-5, with D possibly TRBD2 on 6 matching bases. The CDR3 sequence is 15 residues long. Trimming left V 0 bases short and J 4 bases short, with 12 bases between. Germline V gene data show CDR1 as MGHRA and CDR2 as YSYEKL. The CDR3, as DNA: TGCGCCAGCAGCCAAGAGTCGGGAGCCCTAGAGACCCAGTACTTC. It encodes CASSQESGALETQYF.

This clone came up once. CDR3 DNA sequence: TGTGCCAGCAGTTACACCGGGACAGGGAACTATGGCTACACCTTC. Translated, it gives CASSYTGTGNYGYTF. This chain uses TRBV6-5 with TRBJ1-2; the match to TRBD1 covers 9 bases. The CDR3 totals 15 residues. CDR1 MNHEY and CDR2 SVGAGI come from the germline V gene. Trimming cost V 2 bases and J 2 bases; bases outside gene matches: 3.

The gene calls are TRBV15 and TRBJ2-7, with 8 bases fitting TRBD2. Trimming took 0 bases from V and 4 from J; bases not matched to a gene: 5. Germline CDR1 reads LNHNV; CDR2 reads YYDKDF (reference sequence). The CDR3 sequence is 15 residues long. For the CDR3, the DNA is TGTGCCACCAGCAGAGATCTCAGCGGGAGTTACGAGCAGTACTTC. Translated: CATSRDLSGSYEQYF.

This clone was observed a few times. V is TRBV27 and J is TRBJ1-5; TRBD1 agrees at 7 bases. This CDR3 contains 14 residues. Trimming cost V 5 bases and J 3 bases; bases outside gene matches: 4. Germline V gene lookup returns CDR1 MNHEY and CDR2 SMNVEV (reference sequence). The CDR3 bases are TGTGCCAGCAGTCCCGACAGGGACAATCAGCCCCAGCATTTT. It is translated as CASSPDRDNQPQHF.

The sample holds a few counts of this clone. The chain joins TRBV4-3 to TRBJ2-5, with 12 bases identical to TRBD1. CDR1 is LGHNA and CDR2 is YSLEER in the germline V gene. The CDR3 has 16 amino acids. V shed 0 bases, J shed 5 bases, and the junction held 4 bases outside the gene matches. CDR3 sequence: CASSQDPGQGAETQYF. In nucleotides, the CDR3 is TGCGCCAGCAGCCAAGATCCGGGACAGGGGGCCGAGACCCAGTACTTC.

The rearrangement joins TRBV7-2 to TRBJ2-3; TRBD2 aligns across 10 bases. The CDR3 length is 13 residues. J gave up 4 bases and V 8 bases, and 3 bases lay outside the gene matches. CDR1 SGHTA and CDR2 FQGNSA come from the germline V gene. CDR3: CASAGTSADTQYF. The CDR3 DNA reads TGTGCCAGCGCGGGGACTAGCGCAGATACGCAGTATTTT.

This clone was recorded once. For the CDR3, the DNA is TGCAGTGCTAGAGATAGGTACCAGTTCTTC. Translating gives CSARDRYQFF. The chain combines TRBV20-1 with TRBJ2-1; D unresolved. The germline gives CDR1 DFQATT, CDR2 SNEGSKA (reference sequence). CDR3 length equals 10 residues. With 0 bases removed from V and 13 bases from J, the gap between germline ends came to 7 bases.

The genes are TRBV9 and TRBJ2-6; 8 bases line up with TRBD1. Trimming cost V 4 bases and J 0 bases; bases outside gene matches: 6. Germline V CDR1 and CDR2: SGDLS, YYNGEE. This CDR3 has 17 amino acids. CDR3 nucleotide sequence: TGTGCCAGCAGCCCCGGGACAGGCCGCTCTGGGGCCAACGTCCTGACTTTC. The encoded protein is CASSPGTGRSGANVLTF.

This clone has only one observation. The J gene is TRBJ1-1, the V gene TRBV5-6; 8 nucleotides agree with TRBD1. Germline CDR1 and CDR2: SGHDT and YYEEEE. The CDR3 is made up of 15 amino acids. V gave up 4 bases and J gave up 7 bases; unmatched junction bases: 12. CDR3 in DNA: TGTGCCAGCAGCCCCCCGGACAGGGAATGGGGTGAAGCTTTCTTT. This codes for CASSPPDREWGEAFF.

The chain links TRBV6-5 to TRBJ1-6; TRBD1 is a possible D gene (6 bases). Trimming shortened V by 6 bases and J by 5 bases, and 14 bases separated the two germline ends. CDR3 length equals 15 residues. CDR1 MNHEY and CDR2 SVGAGI come from the germline V gene. This chain's CDR3 is CASSDRQVHNSPLHF. As DNA, the CDR3 is TGTGCCAGCAGCGACCGACAGGTCCATAATTCACCCCTCCACTTT.

The J gene is TRBJ2-3, the V gene TRBV7-9; no reliable D call. Germline loops: CDR1 SEHNR, CDR2 FQNEAQ (reference sequence). Between the trimmed V and J ends, which lost 1 base and 6 bases, there was a span of 5 bases. The CDR3 has 12 amino acids. This CDR3 is CASSLGPDTQYF. CDR3 nucleotides: TGTGCCAGCAGCTTAGGCCCCGATACGCAGTATTTT. The variable domain in full, with the rest retrieved from reference TRBV7-9 and TRBJ2-3, is DTGVSQNPRHKITKRGQNVTFRCDPISEHNRLYWYRQTLGQGPEFLTYFQNEAQLEKSRLLSDRFSAERPKGSFSTLEIQRTEQGDSAMYLCASSLGPDTQYFGPGTRLTVL.

This clone was counted once. V gene TRBV5-6 combines with J gene TRBJ2-7; no definite D call. CDR1 and CDR2 (germline): SGHDT, YYEEEE. The V end lost 4 bases, the J end lost 7 bases, and 15 bases lay between the germline ends. This CDR3 has 13 amino acids. CDR3 in amino acids: CASSPGPAWEQYF. In nucleotides, the CDR3 is TGTGCCAGCAGCCCCGGGCCCGCTTGGGAGCAGTACTTC. The entire variable domain, with the rest obtained from reference TRBV5-6 and TRBJ2-7, is as follows: DAGVTQSPTHLIKTRGQQVTLRCSPKSGHDTVSWYQQALGQGPQFIFQYYEEEERQRGNFPDRFSGHQFPNYSSELNVNALLLGDSALYLCASSPGPAWEQYFGPGTRLTVT.